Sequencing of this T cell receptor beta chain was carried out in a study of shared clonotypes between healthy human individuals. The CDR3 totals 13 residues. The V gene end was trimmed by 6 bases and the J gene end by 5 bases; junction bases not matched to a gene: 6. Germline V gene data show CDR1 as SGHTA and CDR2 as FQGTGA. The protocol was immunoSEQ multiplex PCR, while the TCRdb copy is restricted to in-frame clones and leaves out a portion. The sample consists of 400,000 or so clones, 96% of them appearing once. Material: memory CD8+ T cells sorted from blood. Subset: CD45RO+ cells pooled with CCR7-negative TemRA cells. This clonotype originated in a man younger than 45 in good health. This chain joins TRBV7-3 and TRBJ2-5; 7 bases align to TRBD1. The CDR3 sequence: CASSMTGLETQYF. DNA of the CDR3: TGTGCCAGCAGTATGACAGGGTTGGAGACCCAGTACTTC.